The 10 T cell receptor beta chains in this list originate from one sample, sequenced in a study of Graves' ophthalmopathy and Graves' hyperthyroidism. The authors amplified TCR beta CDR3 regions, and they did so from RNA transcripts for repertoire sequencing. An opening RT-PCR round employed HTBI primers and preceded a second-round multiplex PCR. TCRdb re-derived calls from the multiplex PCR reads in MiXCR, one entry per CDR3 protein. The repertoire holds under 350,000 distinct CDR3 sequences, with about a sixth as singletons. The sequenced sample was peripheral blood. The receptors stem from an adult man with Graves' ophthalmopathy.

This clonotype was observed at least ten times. CDR3 residues: CASSGGLDTEAFF. The CDR3 coding sequence is TGTGCCAGCAGCGGAGGGTTAGACACTGAAGCTTTCTTT. V usage is TRBV9 and J usage is TRBJ1-1; D unresolved. Per the germline V gene, CDR1 is SGDLS and CDR2 is YYNGEE. The CDR3 covers 13 residues. The V end was cut by 3 bases, the J end by 3 bases, with 9 bases between.

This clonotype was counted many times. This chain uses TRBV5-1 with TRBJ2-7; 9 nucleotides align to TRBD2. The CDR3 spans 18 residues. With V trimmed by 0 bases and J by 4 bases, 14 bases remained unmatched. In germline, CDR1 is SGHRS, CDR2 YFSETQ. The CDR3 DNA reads TGCGCCAGCAGCTTGGGCGGTAGCGGGAGAAACTTGTGGTACGAGCAGTACTTC. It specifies CASSLGGSGRNLWYEQYF.

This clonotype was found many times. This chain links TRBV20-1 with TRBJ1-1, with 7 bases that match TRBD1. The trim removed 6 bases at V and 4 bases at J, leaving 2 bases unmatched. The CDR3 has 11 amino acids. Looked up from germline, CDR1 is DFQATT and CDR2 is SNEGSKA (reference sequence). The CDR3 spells CSASGGTEAFF. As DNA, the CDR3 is TGCAGTGCGTCAGGGGGCACTGAAGCTTTCTTT.

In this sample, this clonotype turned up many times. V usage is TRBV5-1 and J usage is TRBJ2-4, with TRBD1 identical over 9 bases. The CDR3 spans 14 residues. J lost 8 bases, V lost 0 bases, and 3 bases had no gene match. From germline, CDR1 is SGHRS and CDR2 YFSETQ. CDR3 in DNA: TGCGCCAGCAGCTTGGGGGACAGGGTGGACATTCAGTACTTC. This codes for CASSLGDRVDIQYF. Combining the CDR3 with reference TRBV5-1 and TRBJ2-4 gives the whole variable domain KAGVTQTPRYLIKTRGQQVTLSCSPISGHRSVSWYQQTPGQGLQFLFEYFSETQRNKGNFPGRFSGRQFSNSRSEMNVSTLELGDSALYLCASSLGDRVDIQYFGAGTRLSVL.

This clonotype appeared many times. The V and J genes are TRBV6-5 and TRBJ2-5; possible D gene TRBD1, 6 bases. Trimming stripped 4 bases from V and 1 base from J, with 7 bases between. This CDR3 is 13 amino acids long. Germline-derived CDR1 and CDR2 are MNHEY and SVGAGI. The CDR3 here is CASSSTGQETQYF. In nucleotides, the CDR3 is TGTGCCAGCAGTTCGACAGGCCAAGAGACCCAGTACTTC.

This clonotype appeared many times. This CDR3 is CASSGQDLEQYF. Written as DNA, the CDR3 is TGTGCCAGCAGTGGACAGGACCTGGAGCAGTACTTC. The rearrangement uses TRBV2 and TRBJ2-7; a possible D gene is TRBD1 (6 bases). V dropped 4 bases and J dropped 7 bases, with 11 bases sitting between them. From germline, CDR1 is SNHLY and CDR2 FYNNEI. The CDR3 extends over 12 amino acids.

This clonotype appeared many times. CDR3 loop: CASSLGRRYTF. The CDR3 DNA sequence: TGTGCCAGCAGCTTAGGGAGGAGGTACACCTTC. The chain carries TRBV7-2 and TRBJ1-2; D not certain. This CDR3 is built from 11 residues. CDR1 and CDR2 (germline): SGHTA, FQGNSA. V was pared by 1 base and J by 11 bases, with 8 bases between.

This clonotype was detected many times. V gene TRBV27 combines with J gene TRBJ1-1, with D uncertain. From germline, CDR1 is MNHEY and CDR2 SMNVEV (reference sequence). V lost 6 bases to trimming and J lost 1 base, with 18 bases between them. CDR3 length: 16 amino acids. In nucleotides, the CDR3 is TGTGCCAGCAGGCCCTCGCTGCAATTGTGGAACACTGAAGCTTTCTTT. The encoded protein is CASRPSLQLWNTEAFF.

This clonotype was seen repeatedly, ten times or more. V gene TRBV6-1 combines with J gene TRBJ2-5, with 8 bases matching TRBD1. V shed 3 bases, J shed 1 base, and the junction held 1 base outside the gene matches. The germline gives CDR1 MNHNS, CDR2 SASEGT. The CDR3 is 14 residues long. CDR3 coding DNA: TGTGCCAGCAGTGACAGGGGGCTCCAAGAGACCCAGTACTTC. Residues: CASSDRGLQETQYF.

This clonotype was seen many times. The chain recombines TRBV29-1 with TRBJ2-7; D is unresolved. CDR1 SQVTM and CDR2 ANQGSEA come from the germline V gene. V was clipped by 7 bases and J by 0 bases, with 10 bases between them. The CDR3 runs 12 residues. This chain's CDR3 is CSASGSSYEQYF. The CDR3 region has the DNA TGCAGCGCTTCTGGCAGCTCCTACGAGCAGTACTTC.